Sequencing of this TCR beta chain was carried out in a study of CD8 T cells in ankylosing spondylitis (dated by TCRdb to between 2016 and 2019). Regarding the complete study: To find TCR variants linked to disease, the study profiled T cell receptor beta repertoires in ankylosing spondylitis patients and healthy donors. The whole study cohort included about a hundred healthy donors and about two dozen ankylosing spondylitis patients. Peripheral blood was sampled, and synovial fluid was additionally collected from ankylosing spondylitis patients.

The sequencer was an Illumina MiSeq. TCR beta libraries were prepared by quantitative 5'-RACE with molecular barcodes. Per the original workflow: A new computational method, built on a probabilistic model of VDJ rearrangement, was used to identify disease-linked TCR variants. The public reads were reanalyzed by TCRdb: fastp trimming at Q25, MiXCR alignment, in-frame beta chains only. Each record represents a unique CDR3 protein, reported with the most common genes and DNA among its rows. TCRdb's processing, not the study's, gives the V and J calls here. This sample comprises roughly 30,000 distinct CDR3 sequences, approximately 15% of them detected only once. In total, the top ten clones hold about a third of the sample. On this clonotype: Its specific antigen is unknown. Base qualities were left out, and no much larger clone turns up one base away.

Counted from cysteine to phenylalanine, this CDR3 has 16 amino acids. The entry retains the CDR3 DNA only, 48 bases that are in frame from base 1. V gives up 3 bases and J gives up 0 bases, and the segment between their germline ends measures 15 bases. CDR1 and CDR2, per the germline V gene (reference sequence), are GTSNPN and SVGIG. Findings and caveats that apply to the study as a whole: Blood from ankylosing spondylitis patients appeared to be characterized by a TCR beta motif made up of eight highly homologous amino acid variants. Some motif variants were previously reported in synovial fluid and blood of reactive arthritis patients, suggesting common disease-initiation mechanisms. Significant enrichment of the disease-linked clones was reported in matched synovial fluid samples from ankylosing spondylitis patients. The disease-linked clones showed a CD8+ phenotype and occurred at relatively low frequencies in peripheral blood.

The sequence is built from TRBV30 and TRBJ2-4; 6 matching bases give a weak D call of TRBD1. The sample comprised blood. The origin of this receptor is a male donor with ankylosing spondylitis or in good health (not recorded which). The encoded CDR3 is CAWSTGYRGAKNIQYF. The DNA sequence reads TGTGCCTGGAGCACAGGGTACCGAGGAGCCAAAAACATTCAGTACTTC.